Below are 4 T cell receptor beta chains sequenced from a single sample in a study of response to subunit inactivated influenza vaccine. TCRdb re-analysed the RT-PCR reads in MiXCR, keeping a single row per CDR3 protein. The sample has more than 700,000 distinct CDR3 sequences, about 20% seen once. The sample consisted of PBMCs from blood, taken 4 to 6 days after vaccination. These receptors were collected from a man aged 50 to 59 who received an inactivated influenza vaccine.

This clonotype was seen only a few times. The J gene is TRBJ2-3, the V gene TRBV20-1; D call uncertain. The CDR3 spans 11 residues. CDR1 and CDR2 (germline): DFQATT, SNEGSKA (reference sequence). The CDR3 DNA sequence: TGCAGCCCCACCTTCACAGATACGCAGTATTTT. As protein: CSPTFTDTQYF.

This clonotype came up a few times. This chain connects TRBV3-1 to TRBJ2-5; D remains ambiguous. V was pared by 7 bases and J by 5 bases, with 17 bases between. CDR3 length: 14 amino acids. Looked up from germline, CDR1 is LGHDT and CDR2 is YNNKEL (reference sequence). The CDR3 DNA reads TGTGCCAGCAAAGGAACAGCCTCCGGGGAGACCCAGTACTTC. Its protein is CASKGTASGETQYF.

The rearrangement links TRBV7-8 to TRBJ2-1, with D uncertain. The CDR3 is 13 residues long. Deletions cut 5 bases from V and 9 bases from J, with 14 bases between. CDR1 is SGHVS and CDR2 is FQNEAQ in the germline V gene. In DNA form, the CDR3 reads TGTGCCAGCAGCCCAATTCCTTCGGGTGAGCAGTTCTTC. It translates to CASSPIPSGEQFF. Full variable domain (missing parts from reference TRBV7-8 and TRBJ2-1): GAGVSQSPRYKVAKRGQDVALRCDPISGHVSLFWYQQALGQGPEFLTYFQNEAQLDKSGLPSDRFFAERPEGSVSTLKIQRTQQEDSAVYLCASSPIPSGEQFFGPGTRLTVL.

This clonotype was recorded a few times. The CDR3 coding sequence is TGCGCCAGCAGCTTGAGGAATTTTCAAGAGACCCAGTACTTC. Translating it yields CASSLRNFQETQYF. V usage is TRBV5-1 and J usage is TRBJ2-5; no clear D gene. Trimming took 1 base from V and 2 from J, leaving 9 bases between them. This CDR3 is built from 14 residues. Germline V gene lookup returns CDR1 SGHRS and CDR2 YFSETQ.